There are a few counts of the clone carrying this TCR beta chain. Its antigen is undetermined. These data belong to a study of T-cell reconstitution after alpha-beta-depleted transplantation in children. The TCRbeta library incorporated unique molecular identifiers. TCRdb called the PCR reads again in MiXCR, with one record for every CDR3 protein. Of 190,000 or so distinct CDR3 sequences detected, roughly 6.3% appear once; the ten largest clones hold under 6%. Study results and limitations: The main origin of T-cell counts and diversity one year after transplant was newly produced T cells. Reportedly, only several hundred clones from non-depleted graft cells drove alpha-beta T-cell counts at about two months.

The sample in question was PBMCs, obtained before TCRalphabeta/CD19-depleted stem cell transplant. The TCR comes from a girl in the first two years of life with combined immunodeficiency, due to receive a stem cell transplant.

DNA of the CDR3: TGCAGTGCTGACGGGACAGATACCTACGAGCAGTACTTC. Translated: CSADGTDTYEQYF. The rearrangement joins TRBV20-1 to TRBJ2-7, with 7 bases fitting TRBD1. Losses at the gene ends were 5 bases for V and 2 bases for J; bases not matched to a gene: 6. The CDR3 sequence is 13 residues long. From germline, CDR1 is DFQATT and CDR2 SNEGSKA (reference sequence).